This T cell receptor beta chain originates from a study of identical twins. Overall study results and limits: Out-of-frame TCR alpha sharing in monozygotic twins exceeded recombination model predictions.

Each CDR3 protein is one row after TCRdb ran MiXCR on the 5' RACE reads. The table has about 220,000 distinct CDR3 sequences, roughly 7.1% seen once. This clonotype was counted a few times. As yet, its antigen is unknown. Trimming removed 7 bases from V and 4 bases from J, with 16 bases in between. Germline lookup yields CDR1 LGHDT and CDR2 YNNKEL (reference sequence). The CDR3 runs to 14 residues. A further study also used this sample, focusing on T cells expressing NK-cell markers. That investigation notes: Sorted CD3+CD56+NKG2C+, CD3+CD56+NKG2C- and CD3+CD56-NKG2C+ T cells provided the TCR beta repertoires. These clonotypes also led the CD3+CD56-NKG2C+ fraction in four donors.

The V gene is TRBV3-1, the J gene TRBJ1-2; possibly TRBD1 for D (5 bases). This TCR was recovered from a woman aged 18-29 years in good health. The material sequenced was CD8+ T cells sorted from blood. CDR3 nucleotide sequence: TGTGCCAGCAATCACCGGGACGCTCCCTATGGCTACACCTTC. Protein sequence: CASNHRDAPYGYTF.